This T cell receptor beta chain was retrieved from a study of blood T cells in healthy people across ages. J was trimmed by 1 base and V by 2 bases; bases with no gene match: 12. The V gene's germline CDR1 is SEHNR and CDR2 FQNEAQ (reference sequence). CDR3 length: 18 residues. There were at least 5.5 micrograms of total RNA extracted from every sample. With a J-beta primer mix and a sample-barcoded 5' primer, a second PCR ran about 7 to 12 cycles. One entry per CDR3 protein results from TCRdb running MiXCR on the 5' RACE reads. The profile shows hundreds of thousands of distinct CDR3 sequences, around half of them singletons.

The sequence came from an older woman in good health. Source material: blood. This chain links TRBV7-9 with TRBJ2-7; 9 bases are shared with TRBD1. CDR3 loop: CASSLIPGQGSGSYEQYF. The CDR3 DNA reads as TGTGCCAGCAGCTTAATCCCGGGACAGGGCTCCGGGTCCTACGAGCAGTACTTC.